A selection of T cell receptor beta chains follows, all from one sample in a study of blood T cell repertoires in COVID-19. The method was immunoSEQ multiplex PCR; TCRdb's version includes in-frame clones alone and lacks a portion of them. In the table there are about 410,000 clones, roughly 89% of which are singletons. Sequences were obtained from PBMCs or T cells enriched from blood (not recorded which). These receptors were obtained from a woman aged 25-40 years who had recovered from COVID-19. Each CDR3 is given with its conserved first and last residue. Fields, in order: CDR3 DNA, CDR3 protein, clone size, V gene, J gene, D gene. D genes are given only for firm matches. Size is omitted from some rows. Given values are once, few, many or a class for expanded clones.

cdr3_nt: TGTGCCAGCTCCGCTAAAGAGAGCAATCAGCCCCAGCATTTT
cdr3_aa: CASSAKESNQPQHF
clone_size: -
v_call: TRBV18
j_call: TRBJ1-5
d_call: -

cdr3_nt: TGTGCCACCAGCGAGGGAGGGGCTGAAGCTTTCTTT
cdr3_aa: CATSEGGAEAFF
clone_size: -
v_call: TRBV24-1
j_call: TRBJ1-1
d_call: -

cdr3_nt: TGTGCCATCAGTGACCCAACCCGGGGGGGTTCCTCACCCCTCCACTTT
cdr3_aa: CAISDPTRGGSSPLHF
clone_size: few
v_call: TRBV10-3
j_call: TRBJ1-6
d_call: -

cdr3_nt: TGCGCCAGCAGCTTGGACACCCAGAACACCGGGGAGCTGTTTTTT
cdr3_aa: CASSLDTQNTGELFF
clone_size: -
v_call: TRBV5-1
j_call: TRBJ2-2
d_call: -

cdr3_nt: TGTGCCAGCAGCACGGGACAGGGATCGACTGAAGCTTTCTTT
cdr3_aa: CASSTGQGSTEAFF
clone_size: -
v_call: TRBV7-9
j_call: TRBJ1-1
d_call: TRBD1

cdr3_nt: TGTGCCATCAGTGATCAGCCGGGACAGGGGGATGAAAAACTGTTTTTT
cdr3_aa: CAISDQPGQGDEKLFF
clone_size: -
v_call: TRBV10-3
j_call: TRBJ1-4
d_call: TRBD1

cdr3_nt: TGTGCCAGCAGCACATATGAAGGGACAGCTGACTACGAGCAGTACTTC
cdr3_aa: CASSTYEGTADYEQYF
clone_size: -
v_call: TRBV7-9
j_call: TRBJ2-7
d_call: TRBD1

cdr3_nt: TGTGCCAGCAGTCCGACAGGGTCTCCCTACGAGCAGTACTTC
cdr3_aa: CASSPTGSPYEQYF
clone_size: -
v_call: TRBV6-6
j_call: TRBJ2-7
d_call: TRBD1

cdr3_nt: TGTGCCAGCACCAAGCAGCGGGAACTGGAGACCCAGTACTTC
cdr3_aa: CASTKQRELETQYF
clone_size: -
v_call: TRBV6-6
j_call: TRBJ2-5
d_call: TRBD2

cdr3_nt: TGCGCCAGCAGCTTGGGGTCCGGGAAAGTAGGTTACACCTTC
cdr3_aa: CASSLGSGKVGYTF
clone_size: -
v_call: TRBV5-1
j_call: TRBJ1-2
d_call: -

cdr3_nt: TGTGCCAGCAGCCAAGACAGGAGCACCGGGGAGCTGTTTTTT
cdr3_aa: CASSQDRSTGELFF
clone_size: -
v_call: TRBV6-2/TRBV6-3
j_call: TRBJ2-2
d_call: -

cdr3_nt: TGTGCCAGCAGGGGGCGGACAGGGGGAAACACCGGGGAGCTGTTTTTT
cdr3_aa: CASRGRTGGNTGELFF
clone_size: -
v_call: TRBV9
j_call: TRBJ2-2
d_call: TRBD1

cdr3_nt: TGTGCCAGCAGCCGTACGGGGGGGCCTGAGCAGTTCTTC
cdr3_aa: CASSRTGGPEQFF
clone_size: -
v_call: TRBV7-3
j_call: TRBJ2-1
d_call: TRBD2

cdr3_nt: TGTGCCATCAGTGGGGGGCAGTTTACGAACACTGAAGCTTTCTTT
cdr3_aa: CAISGGQFTNTEAFF
clone_size: -
v_call: TRBV10-3
j_call: TRBJ1-1
d_call: -

cdr3_nt: TGCGCCAGCAGCTCCTACCAGGGAGGTAATTCACCCCTCCACTTT
cdr3_aa: CASSSYQGGNSPLHF
clone_size: -
v_call: TRBV5-1
j_call: TRBJ1-6
d_call: -

cdr3_nt: TGTGCCAGCAGTCCCTGGACAGGGACGCATTATGGCTACACCTTC
cdr3_aa: CASSPWTGTHYGYTF
clone_size: -
v_call: TRBV27
j_call: TRBJ1-2
d_call: TRBD1

cdr3_nt: TGTGCCAGCAGTTTAGGGCGTAAAGCGGGAGGGCAACGAGAGACCCAGTACTTC
cdr3_aa: CASSLGRKAGGQRETQYF
clone_size: -
v_call: TRBV28
j_call: TRBJ2-5
d_call: TRBD2

cdr3_nt: TGTGCCAGCAGTTACTCCTCAAGCCTCTATGGCTACACCTTC
cdr3_aa: CASSYSSSLYGYTF
clone_size: once
v_call: TRBV6-2/TRBV6-3
j_call: TRBJ1-2
d_call: -

cdr3_nt: TGTGCCAGCAGTAACATTGGACAGTATGGCTACACCTTC
cdr3_aa: CASSNIGQYGYTF
clone_size: -
v_call: TRBV6-2/TRBV6-3
j_call: TRBJ1-2
d_call: -

cdr3_nt: TGTGCCACCAGCAGGGGGGGGATCAATCAGCCCCAGCATTTT
cdr3_aa: CATSRGGINQPQHF
clone_size: -
v_call: TRBV15
j_call: TRBJ1-5
d_call: -

cdr3_nt: TGTGCCAGCAGCTCACAGTCTCCAGAGAGTGAAAAACTGTTTTTT
cdr3_aa: CASSSQSPESEKLFF
clone_size: -
v_call: TRBV7-9
j_call: TRBJ1-4
d_call: -

cdr3_nt: TGTGCCAGCAGTGAGGACGGGGGGGCCGGCTATGGCTACACCTTC
cdr3_aa: CASSEDGGAGYGYTF
clone_size: -
v_call: TRBV2
j_call: TRBJ1-2
d_call: -

cdr3_nt: -
cdr3_aa: CAWSVARTMATPSLFGYTF
clone_size: -
v_call: TRBV30
j_call: TRBJ1-2
d_call: -

cdr3_nt: TGTGCCAGCGGAGTCAGGGGAGGGGGCACTGAAGCTTTCTTT
cdr3_aa: CASGVRGGGTEAFF
clone_size: once
v_call: TRBV7-2
j_call: TRBJ1-1
d_call: -

cdr3_nt: TGTGCTAGTGGTTCGCCGGGACATGTCGGCCTGGGCGGCTACACCTTC
cdr3_aa: CASGSPGHVGLGGYTF
clone_size: -
v_call: TRBV12-5
j_call: TRBJ1-2
d_call: -

cdr3_nt: TGTGCCAGCAGCGTAACGGGGGGGCGCGAGCAGTACTTC
cdr3_aa: CASSVTGGREQYF
clone_size: -
v_call: TRBV9
j_call: TRBJ2-7
d_call: TRBD2

cdr3_nt: TGCGCCAGCAGATCCGGGTCGACCTACGAGCAGTACTTC
cdr3_aa: CASRSGSTYEQYF
clone_size: -
v_call: TRBV5-1
j_call: TRBJ2-7
d_call: -

cdr3_nt: TGTGCCAGCAGCTTAGCGGTGGCCCGCTCTGGAAACACCATATATTTT
cdr3_aa: CASSLAVARSGNTIYF
clone_size: -
v_call: TRBV7-2
j_call: TRBJ1-3
d_call: -

cdr3_nt: TGTGCCAGCAGTCCTATGGGACAGGGGGTCGGGGAGACCCAGTACTTC
cdr3_aa: CASSPMGQGVGETQYF
clone_size: -
v_call: TRBV28
j_call: TRBJ2-5
d_call: TRBD1

cdr3_nt: TGTGCCAGCAGTGGCGACAGGGAATTCGCGGAGACCCAGTACTTC
cdr3_aa: CASSGDREFAETQYF
clone_size: -
v_call: TRBV6-2/TRBV6-3
j_call: TRBJ2-5
d_call: TRBD1

cdr3_nt: TGTGCCACGCGGACAGGGTACACTGAAGCTTTCTTT
cdr3_aa: CATRTGYTEAFF
clone_size: -
v_call: TRBV19
j_call: TRBJ1-1
d_call: TRBD1

cdr3_nt: TGTGCCAGCAGTTTCTCAGGGGGGATCCATGGCTACACCTTC
cdr3_aa: CASSFSGGIHGYTF
clone_size: -
v_call: TRBV28
j_call: TRBJ1-2
d_call: TRBD1

cdr3_nt: TGTGCTAGTGGTCCGCAGTCCCTTTACGGCTACACCTTC
cdr3_aa: CASGPQSLYGYTF
clone_size: -
v_call: TRBV12-5
j_call: TRBJ1-2
d_call: -

cdr3_nt: TGTGCCTGGAGTGAAACATCGGGCAGGGGGAAAGCATACTATGGCTACACCTTC
cdr3_aa: CAWSETSGRGKAYYGYTF
clone_size: once
v_call: TRBV30
j_call: TRBJ1-2
d_call: TRBD1

cdr3_nt: TGTGCCAGCAGTTACGATGTCGGGGGGGAGCTGTTTTTT
cdr3_aa: CASSYDVGGELFF
clone_size: once
v_call: TRBV6-5
j_call: TRBJ2-2
d_call: -

cdr3_nt: TGTGCCAGTAGTCAGAAACCCGTCACAGGCTCTGGAAACACCATATATTTT
cdr3_aa: CASSQKPVTGSGNTIYF
clone_size: -
v_call: TRBV19
j_call: TRBJ1-3
d_call: -

cdr3_nt: TGTGCCAGTAGTTCTGACAGGCCTTATCAGCCCCAGCATTTT
cdr3_aa: CASSSDRPYQPQHF
clone_size: -
v_call: TRBV19
j_call: TRBJ1-5
d_call: -

cdr3_nt: TGTGCCAGCAGCGTAGGACCCGGGAGAACCGGGGAGCTGTTTTTT
cdr3_aa: CASSVGPGRTGELFF
clone_size: -
v_call: TRBV9
j_call: TRBJ2-2
d_call: -

cdr3_nt: TGTGCCTGGACCCATGGCGGACAGGGGCACTTC
cdr3_aa: CAWTHGGQGHF
clone_size: -
v_call: TRBV30
j_call: TRBJ2-7
d_call: TRBD1

cdr3_nt: TGCAGTGTCGGGATCAGTGAAAAACTGTTTTTT
cdr3_aa: CSVGISEKLFF
clone_size: -
v_call: TRBV20-1
j_call: TRBJ1-4
d_call: -

cdr3_nt: TGTGCCAGCAGCCACGGGGAGGCGGGGGGGCAACAGACCCAGTACTTC
cdr3_aa: CASSHGEAGGQQTQYF
clone_size: once
v_call: TRBV5-4
j_call: TRBJ2-5
d_call: TRBD2

cdr3_nt: TGTGCCTGGAGTGTAAAAGTGCGCAATGAGCAGTTCTTC
cdr3_aa: CAWSVKVRNEQFF
clone_size: -
v_call: TRBV30
j_call: TRBJ2-1
d_call: -

cdr3_nt: TGTGCCAGCAGCTTATCGGGGGTCCACGAGCAGTACTTC
cdr3_aa: CASSLSGVHEQYF
clone_size: -
v_call: TRBV13
j_call: TRBJ2-7
d_call: -

cdr3_nt: TGTGCCAGCAGTTACTCGTGGAGGAGCTCCTACGAGCAGTACTTC
cdr3_aa: CASSYSWRSSYEQYF
clone_size: -
v_call: TRBV6-5
j_call: TRBJ2-7
d_call: -

cdr3_nt: TGTGCCAGCAGCCCGGGCGGGAATGAGCAGTTCTTC
cdr3_aa: CASSPGGNEQFF
clone_size: -
v_call: TRBV5-4
j_call: TRBJ2-1
d_call: -

cdr3_nt: TGTGCCAGTAGTATAGCAGGACAGGGCTACACTGAAGCTTTCTTT
cdr3_aa: CASSIAGQGYTEAFF
clone_size: few
v_call: TRBV19
j_call: TRBJ1-1
d_call: TRBD1

cdr3_nt: TGTGCCAGCTCCCTTCAGGGACTTCCGACCGGGGAGCTGTTTTTT
cdr3_aa: CASSLQGLPTGELFF
clone_size: -
v_call: TRBV27
j_call: TRBJ2-2
d_call: -

cdr3_nt: TGTGCCAGCAGTTGGAGCGGGACGAACACCGGGGAGCTGTTTTTT
cdr3_aa: CASSWSGTNTGELFF
clone_size: -
v_call: TRBV6-2/TRBV6-3
j_call: TRBJ2-2
d_call: TRBD2

cdr3_nt: TGTGCCAGCAGCGGGACAGCTCGACAGCCCCAGCATTTT
cdr3_aa: CASSGTARQPQHF
clone_size: -
v_call: TRBV12-3/TRBV12-4
j_call: TRBJ1-5
d_call: TRBD1

cdr3_nt: TGTGCCAGCAGCCACCTAAGGGACAGGGCAACCTCCACTGAAGCTTTCTTT
cdr3_aa: CASSHLRDRATSTEAFF
clone_size: -
v_call: TRBV3-1/TRBV3-2
j_call: TRBJ1-1
d_call: TRBD1

cdr3_nt: TGTGCCAGCAGTTTAACGGGGAGCTCCTATAATTCACCCCTCCACTTT
cdr3_aa: CASSLTGSSYNSPLHF
clone_size: once
v_call: TRBV27
j_call: TRBJ1-6
d_call: -

cdr3_nt: TGTGCCAGCAGTTTAAGCACCTATTCCAACAATGAGCAGTTCTTC
cdr3_aa: CASSLSTYSNNEQFF
clone_size: -
v_call: TRBV27
j_call: TRBJ2-1
d_call: -

cdr3_nt: TGTGCCAGCAGCCCACTCCGGGGGGTTGCTGGAAACACCATATATTTT
cdr3_aa: CASSPLRGVAGNTIYF
clone_size: -
v_call: TRBV4-2
j_call: TRBJ1-3
d_call: -

cdr3_nt: TGTGCCAGCAACAGAGGACAGGGGCACGCTGAAGCTTTCTTT
cdr3_aa: CASNRGQGHAEAFF
clone_size: -
v_call: TRBV6-5
j_call: TRBJ1-1
d_call: TRBD1

cdr3_nt: TGCGCCAGCAGCACGGGGACAAGAGGACTAGCGGGGGACAATGAGCAGTTCTTC
cdr3_aa: CASSTGTRGLAGDNEQFF
clone_size: -
v_call: TRBV5-1
j_call: TRBJ2-1
d_call: TRBD2